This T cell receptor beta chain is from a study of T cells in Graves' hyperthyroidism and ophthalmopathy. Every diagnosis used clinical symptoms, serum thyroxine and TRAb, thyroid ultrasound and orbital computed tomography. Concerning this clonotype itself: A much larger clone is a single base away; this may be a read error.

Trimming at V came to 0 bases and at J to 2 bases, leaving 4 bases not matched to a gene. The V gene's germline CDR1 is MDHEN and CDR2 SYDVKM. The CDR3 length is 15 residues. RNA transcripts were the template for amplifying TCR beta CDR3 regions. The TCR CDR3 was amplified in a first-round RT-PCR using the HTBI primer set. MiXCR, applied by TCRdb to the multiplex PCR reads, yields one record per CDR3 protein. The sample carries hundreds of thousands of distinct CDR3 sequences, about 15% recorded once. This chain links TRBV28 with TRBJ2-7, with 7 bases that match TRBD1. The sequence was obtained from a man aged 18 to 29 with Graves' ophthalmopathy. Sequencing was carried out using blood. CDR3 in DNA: TGTGCCAGCAGTTTATGGGGACAGCGGACCTACGAGCAGTACTTC. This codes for CASSLWGQRTYEQYF.